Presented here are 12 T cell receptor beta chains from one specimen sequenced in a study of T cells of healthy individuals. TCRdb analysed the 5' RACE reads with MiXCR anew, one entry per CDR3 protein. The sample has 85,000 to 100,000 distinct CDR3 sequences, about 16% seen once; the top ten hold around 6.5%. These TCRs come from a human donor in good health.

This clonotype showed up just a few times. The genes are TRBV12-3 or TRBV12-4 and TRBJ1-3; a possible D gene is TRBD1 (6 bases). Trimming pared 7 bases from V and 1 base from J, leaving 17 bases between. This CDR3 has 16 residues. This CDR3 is CASTDAGTSSGNTIYF. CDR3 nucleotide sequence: TGTGCCAGCACCGACGCCGGGACAAGTTCTGGAAACACCATATATTTT.

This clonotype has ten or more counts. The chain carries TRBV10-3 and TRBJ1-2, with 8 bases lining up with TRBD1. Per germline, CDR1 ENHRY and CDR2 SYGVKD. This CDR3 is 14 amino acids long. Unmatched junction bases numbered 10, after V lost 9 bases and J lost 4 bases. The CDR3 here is CAIGDRGHSYGYTF. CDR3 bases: TGTGCCATAGGTGACAGGGGTCATAGCTATGGCTACACCTTC.

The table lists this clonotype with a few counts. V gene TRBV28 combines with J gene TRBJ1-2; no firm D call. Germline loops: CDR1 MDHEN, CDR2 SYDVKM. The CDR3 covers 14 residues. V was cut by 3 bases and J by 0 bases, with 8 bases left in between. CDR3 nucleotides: TGTGCCAGCAGTTTGGGAAGCACTAACTATGGCTACACCTTC. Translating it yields CASSLGSTNYGYTF.

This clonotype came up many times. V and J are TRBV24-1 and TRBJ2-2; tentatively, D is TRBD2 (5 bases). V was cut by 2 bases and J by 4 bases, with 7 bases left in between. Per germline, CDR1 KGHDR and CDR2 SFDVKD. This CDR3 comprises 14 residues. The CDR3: CATSDWRSTGELFF. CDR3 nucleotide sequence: TGTGCCACCAGTGATTGGAGGAGCACCGGGGAGCTGTTTTTT.

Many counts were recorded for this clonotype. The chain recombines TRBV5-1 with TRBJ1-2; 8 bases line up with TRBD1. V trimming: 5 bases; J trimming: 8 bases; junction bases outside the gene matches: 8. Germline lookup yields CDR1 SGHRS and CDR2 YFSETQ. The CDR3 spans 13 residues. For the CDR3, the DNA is TGCGCCAGCAGGCCGGACAGGGTGTACGGCTACACCTTC. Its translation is CASRPDRVYGYTF.

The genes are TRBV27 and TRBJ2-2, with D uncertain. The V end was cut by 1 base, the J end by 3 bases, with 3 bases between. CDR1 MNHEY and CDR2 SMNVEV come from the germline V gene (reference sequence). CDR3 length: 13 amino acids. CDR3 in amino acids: CASSLFDTGELFF. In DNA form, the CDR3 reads TGTGCCAGCAGTTTATTCGACACCGGGGAGCTGTTTTTT.

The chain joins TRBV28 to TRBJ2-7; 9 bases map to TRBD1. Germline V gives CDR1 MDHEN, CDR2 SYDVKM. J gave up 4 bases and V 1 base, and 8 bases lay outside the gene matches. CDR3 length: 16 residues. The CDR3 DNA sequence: TGTGCCAGCAGTTTATATTCGACAGGGGGTACTTACGAGCAGTACTTC. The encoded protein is CASSLYSTGGTYEQYF.

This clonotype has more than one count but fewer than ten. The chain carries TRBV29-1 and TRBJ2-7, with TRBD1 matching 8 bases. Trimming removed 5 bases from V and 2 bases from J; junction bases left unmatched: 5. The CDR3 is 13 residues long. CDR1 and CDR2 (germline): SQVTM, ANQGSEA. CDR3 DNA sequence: TGCAGCGTTCAGGGGGCGAAGACCTACGAGCAGTACTTC. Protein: CSVQGAKTYEQYF.

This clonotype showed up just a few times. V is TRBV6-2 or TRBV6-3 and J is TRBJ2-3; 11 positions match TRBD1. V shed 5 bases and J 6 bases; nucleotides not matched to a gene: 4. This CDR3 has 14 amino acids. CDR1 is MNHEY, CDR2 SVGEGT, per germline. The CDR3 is CASSHGQGADTQYF. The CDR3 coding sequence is TGTGCCAGCAGTCACGGACAGGGGGCGGATACGCAGTATTTT.

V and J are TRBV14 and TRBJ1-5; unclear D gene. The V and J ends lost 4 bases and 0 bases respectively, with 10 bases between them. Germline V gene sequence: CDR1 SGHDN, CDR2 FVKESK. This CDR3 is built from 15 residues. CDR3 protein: CASSPAGVSNQPQHF. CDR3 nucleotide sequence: TGTGCCAGCAGCCCAGCTGGGGTTAGCAATCAGCCCCAGCATTTT.

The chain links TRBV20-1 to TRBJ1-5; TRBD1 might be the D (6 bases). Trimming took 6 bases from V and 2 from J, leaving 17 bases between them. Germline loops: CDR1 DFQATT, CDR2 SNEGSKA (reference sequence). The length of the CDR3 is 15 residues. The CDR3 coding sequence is TGCAGTGCCAAAAGGGGGGGCGTACGCAATCAGCCCCAGCATTTT. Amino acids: CSAKRGGVRNQPQHF.

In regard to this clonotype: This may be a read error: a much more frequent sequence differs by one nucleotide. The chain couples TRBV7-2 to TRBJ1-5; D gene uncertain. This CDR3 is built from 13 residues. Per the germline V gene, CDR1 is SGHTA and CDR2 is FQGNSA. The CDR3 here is CASSLGAGQLQHF. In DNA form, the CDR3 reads TGTGCCAGCAGCTTAGGGGCCGGGCAGCTCCAGCATTTT.